What follows is one T cell receptor beta chain and its context. Its antigen is still unknown. Patients who had autoimmune disease history or got systemic immunosuppression were left out. The record originates from a study of OX40 agonist ivuxolimab in advanced cancers. Study-level background: Patients were treated with ivuxolimab, an agonistic anti-OX40 (CD134) antibody. Among those enrolled, mean age was around 60 years (range roughly 20 to 80) and 82.7% were male.

Only in-frame clones appear in the TCRdb table, and some are missing; sequencing was by immunoSEQ multiplex PCR. Among about 36,000 clones listed, under 85% were seen once. Overall study results and limits: Low normalized clonal expansion also occurred in some nonresponding patients.

Trimming left V 2 bases short and J 4 bases short, with 15 bases between. This CDR3 comprises 15 residues. Germline V gene data show CDR1 as MNHEY and CDR2 as SVGAGI. The chain joins TRBV6-5 to TRBJ2-7, with D perhaps matching TRBD1 (5 bases). The receptor was derived from an adult with an advanced solid tumor such as melanoma, head and neck, liver or kidney cancer. The input for sequencing was CD4+ or CD8+ T cells sorted from blood, taken in a trial of the OX40 agonist ivuxolimab. The CDR3 loop reads CASSYDSAFTYEQYF. CDR3 sequence (DNA): TGTGCCAGCAGTTACGACAGCGCCTTCACGTACGAGCAGTACTTC.